This T cell receptor beta chain was identified during a study of T cells in Graves' hyperthyroidism and ophthalmopathy. There are many counts of this clonotype. The CDR3 has 14 amino acids. Trimming shortened V by 1 base and J by 5 bases, and 8 bases separated the two germline ends. Germline loops: CDR1 SNHLY, CDR2 FYNNEI. Stable Graves' hyperthyroidism meant no ophthalmopathy progression within 18 months. RNA transcripts yielded amplified TCR beta CDR3 regions. An initial round of RT-PCR targeting the TCR CDR3 relied on the HTBI primer set. TCRdb re-called the multiplex PCR reads through MiXCR, storing one row per CDR3 protein. The sample lists approximately 530,000 distinct CDR3 sequences, 15% to 20% seen once, with roughly 18% in the top ten.

This chain links TRBV2 with TRBJ2-2; a weak D match, TRBD2 (5 bases). The sequence was obtained from a woman aged 18-29 years with Graves' hyperthyroidism. Sequences were obtained from blood. The CDR3 DNA follows: TGTGCCAGCAGTGAAGTTCAGCGGACCGGGGAGCTGTTTTTT. Amino acid sequence: CASSEVQRTGELFF.